This T cell receptor beta chain is drawn from a study of T cell responses to AZD1222 COVID-19 vaccine. Germline lookup yields CDR1 KGHDR and CDR2 SFDVKD. J lost 7 bases, V lost 3 bases, and 8 bases had no gene match. The CDR3 runs to 16 residues. Using immunoSEQ multiplex PCR, the repertoire was profiled, and TCRdb retains in-frame clones only, with some absent. The sample has 90,000 to 120,000 clones, around 90% seen once. The chain couples TRBV24-1 to TRBJ2-1, with 10 nucleotides matching TRBD2. This TCR was sampled from an adult in good health. The starting material was peripheral blood, obtained on day 0 of AZD1222 vaccination. CDR3 bases: TGTGCCACCAGTGATCTCGGGACTAGCGAGAGAAATGAGCAGTTCTTC. This sequence encodes CATSDLGTSERNEQFF.